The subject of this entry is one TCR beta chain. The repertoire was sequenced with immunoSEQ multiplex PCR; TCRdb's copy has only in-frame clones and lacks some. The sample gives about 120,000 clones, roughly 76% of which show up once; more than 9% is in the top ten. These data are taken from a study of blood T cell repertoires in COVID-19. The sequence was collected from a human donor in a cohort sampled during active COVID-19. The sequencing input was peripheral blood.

The CDR3 nucleotides are TGTGCCACCAGTGCGGGAGGGGCCAACGTCCTGACTTTC. Its protein is CATSAGGANVLTF. This chain connects TRBV24-1 to TRBJ2-6; the D gene is possibly TRBD2 (5 bases). CDR3 size: 13 residues. V was trimmed by 5 bases and J by 4 bases, leaving 5 bases between them. The V gene's germline CDR1 is KGHDR and CDR2 SFDVKD.